These 8 T cell receptor beta chains were all obtained from the same sample, sequenced in a study of PD-1 blockade in classical Hodgkin lymphoma. Using immunoSEQ multiplex PCR, the repertoire was profiled, and TCRdb retains in-frame clones only, with some absent. The sample carries about 76,000 clones, roughly nine tenths recorded once. Every patient was affected by relapse after autologous stem cell transplantation, while exposure to brentuximab vedotin was not uniform. Specimen: peripheral blood mononuclear cells (PBMCs), collected at baseline. These receptors all stem from a human donor with classical Hodgkin lymphoma.

The chain links TRBV7-6 to TRBJ2-1; the D is unclear. CDR1 is SGHVS and CDR2 is FNYEAQ in the germline V gene. With 1 base removed from V and 1 base from J, the gap between germline ends came to 14 bases. The CDR3 is made up of 17 amino acids. The CDR3 DNA follows: TGTGCCAGCAGCTTAGTTGTTGGGATTGGATCCTACAATGAGCAGTTCTTC. It specifies CASSLVVGIGSYNEQFF.

The chain links TRBV28 to TRBJ1-3; no firm D call. The CDR3 is 16 residues long. Germline CDR1 and CDR2: MDHEN and SYDVKM. V lost 2 bases and J 0 bases, leaving 11 bases between the germline ends. CDR3 amino acids: CASSLGFRNSGNTIYF. CDR3 bases: TGTGCCAGCAGTTTAGGATTCCGGAACTCTGGAAACACCATATATTTT.

This rearrangement joins TRBV5-4 to TRBJ2-7, with TRBD1 as a possible D gene (5 bases). The CDR3 length is 13 residues. CDR1 and CDR2 (germline): SGHNT, YYREEE (reference sequence). Trimming took off 1 base at V and 2 bases at J, with 7 bases between the two ends. DNA for the CDR3: TGTGCCAGCAGCTTGACAGGAGCCTACGAGCAGTACTTC. This sequence encodes CASSLTGAYEQYF. The whole variable domain, remainder taken from reference TRBV5-4 and TRBJ2-7, is ETGVTQSPTHLIKTRGQQVTLRCSSQSGHNTVSWYQQALGQGPQFIFQYYREEENGRGNFPPRFSGLQFPNYSSELNVNALELDDSALYLCASSLTGAYEQYFGPGTRLTVT.

The chain carries TRBV5-6 and TRBJ2-7, with D possibly matching TRBD2 (6 bases). Trimming stripped 4 bases from V and 7 bases from J, with 18 bases between. The germline gives CDR1 SGHDT, CDR2 YYEEEE. The CDR3 covers 14 residues. CDR3 nucleotides: TGTGCCAGCAGCCGAGGGGACGTAGGGACTGAGCAGTACTTC. Encoded protein: CASSRGDVGTEQYF.

The chain has TRBV28 and TRBJ1-5, with D perhaps matching TRBD1 (5 bases). V was shortened by 6 bases and J by 9 bases, with 21 bases between the two germline ends. Germline CDR1 is MDHEN and CDR2 is SYDVKM. The CDR3 spans 15 residues. CDR3 sequence (DNA): TGTGCCAGCAGGCGGGGCTTTATGGTTTATGGGCCCCAGCATTTT. Translation gives CASRRGFMVYGPQHF. Full variable domain (rest looked up from reference TRBV28 and TRBJ1-5): DVKVTQSSRYLVKRTGEKVFLECVQDMDHENMFWYRQDPGLGLRLIYFSYDVKMKEKGDIPEGYSVSREKKERFSLILESASTNQTSMYLCASRRGFMVYGPQHFGDGTRLSIL.

The chain couples TRBV14 to TRBJ1-4; D perhaps matches TRBD1 (5 bases). The CDR3 is made up of 16 amino acids. Germline values: CDR1 SGHDN, CDR2 FVKESK. The V gene lost 4 bases and the J gene lost 5 bases, with 17 bases spanning the gap. As DNA, the CDR3 is TGTGCCAGCAGCCCTCTACAGGCGGATAAAAATGAAAAACTGTTTTTT. Its translation: CASSPLQADKNEKLFF.

V is TRBV30 and J is TRBJ2-7, with no clear D. The CDR3 consists of 13 residues. Germline-derived CDR1 and CDR2 are GTSNPN and SVGIG (reference sequence). Trimming pared 0 bases from V and 2 bases from J, leaving 8 bases between. The DNA of the CDR3 is TGTGCCTGGAGTGTAGGGATGCCCTACGAGCAGTACTTC. Amino acids: CAWSVGMPYEQYF.

The chain carries TRBV28 and TRBJ2-1, with D tentatively TRBD1 or TRBD2 (6 bases each). The V gene lost 7 bases and the J gene lost 0 bases, with 19 bases spanning the gap. This CDR3 region has 17 residues. Germline loops: CDR1 MDHEN, CDR2 SYDVKM. CDR3 in amino acids: CASTGWGAPSSYNEQFF. Here the CDR3 DNA reads TGTGCCAGCACCGGGTGGGGGGCCCCGAGCTCCTACAATGAGCAGTTCTTC.